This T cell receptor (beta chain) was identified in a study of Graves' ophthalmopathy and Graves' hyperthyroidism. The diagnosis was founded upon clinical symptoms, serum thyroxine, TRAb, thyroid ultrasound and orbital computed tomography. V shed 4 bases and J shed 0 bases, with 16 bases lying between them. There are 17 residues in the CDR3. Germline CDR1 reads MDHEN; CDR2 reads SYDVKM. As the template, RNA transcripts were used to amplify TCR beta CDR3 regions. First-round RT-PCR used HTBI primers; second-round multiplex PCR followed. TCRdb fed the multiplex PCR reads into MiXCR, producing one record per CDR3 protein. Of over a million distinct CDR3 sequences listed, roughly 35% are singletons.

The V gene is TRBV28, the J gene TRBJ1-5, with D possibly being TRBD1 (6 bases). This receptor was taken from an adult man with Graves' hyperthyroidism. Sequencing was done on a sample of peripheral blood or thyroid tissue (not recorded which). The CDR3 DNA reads TGTGCCAGCAGTTCAATACTACAGGGATATAGCAATCAGCCCCAGCATTTT. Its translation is CASSSILQGYSNQPQHF. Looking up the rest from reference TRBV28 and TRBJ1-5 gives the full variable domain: DVKVTQSSRYLVKRTGEKVFLECVQDMDHENMFWYRQDPGLGLRLIYFSYDVKMKEKGDIPEGYSVSREKKERFSLILESASTNQTSMYLCASSSILQGYSNQPQHFGDGTRLSIL.